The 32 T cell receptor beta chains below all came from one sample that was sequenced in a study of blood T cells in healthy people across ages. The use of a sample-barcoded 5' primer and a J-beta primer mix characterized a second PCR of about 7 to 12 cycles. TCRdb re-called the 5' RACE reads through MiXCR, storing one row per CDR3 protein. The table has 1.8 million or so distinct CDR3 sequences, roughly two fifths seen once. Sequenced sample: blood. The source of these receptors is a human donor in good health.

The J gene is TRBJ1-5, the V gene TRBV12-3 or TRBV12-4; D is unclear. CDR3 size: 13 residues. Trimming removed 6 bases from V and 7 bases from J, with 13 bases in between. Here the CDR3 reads CASRAGIHQPQHF. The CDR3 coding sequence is TGTGCCAGCAGAGCCGGGATTCACCAGCCCCAGCATTTT.

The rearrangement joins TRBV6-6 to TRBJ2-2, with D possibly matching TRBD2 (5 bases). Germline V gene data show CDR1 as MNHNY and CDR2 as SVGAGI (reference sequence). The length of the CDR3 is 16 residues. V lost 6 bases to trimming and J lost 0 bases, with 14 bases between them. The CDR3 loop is CASSLRGYPNTGELFF. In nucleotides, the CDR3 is TGTGCCAGCAGCCTCCGAGGGTATCCGAACACCGGGGAGCTGTTTTTT.

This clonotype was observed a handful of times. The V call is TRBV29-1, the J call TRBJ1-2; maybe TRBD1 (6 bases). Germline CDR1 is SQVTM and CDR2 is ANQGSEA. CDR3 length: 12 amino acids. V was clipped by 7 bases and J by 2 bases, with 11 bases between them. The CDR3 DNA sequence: TGCAGCGCTGGGGGGCTAAACTATGGCTACACCTTC. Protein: CSAGGLNYGYTF.

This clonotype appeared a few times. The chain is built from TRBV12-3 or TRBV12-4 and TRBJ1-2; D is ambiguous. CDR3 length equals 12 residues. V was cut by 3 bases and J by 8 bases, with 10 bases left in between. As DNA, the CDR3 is TGTGCCAGCAGTTTTTGGGTTGAGGGCTACACCTTC. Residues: CASSFWVEGYTF.

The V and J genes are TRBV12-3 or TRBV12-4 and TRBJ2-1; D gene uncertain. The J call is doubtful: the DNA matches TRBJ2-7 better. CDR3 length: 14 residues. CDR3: CASSSRSRTYEQYF. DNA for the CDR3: TGTGCCAGCAGTTCGAGGAGCAGGACCTACGAGCAGTACTTC.

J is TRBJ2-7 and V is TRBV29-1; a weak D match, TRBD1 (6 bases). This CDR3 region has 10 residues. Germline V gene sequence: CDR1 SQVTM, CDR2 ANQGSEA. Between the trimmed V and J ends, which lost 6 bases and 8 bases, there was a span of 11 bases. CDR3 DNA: TGCAGCGTGGGGGCCCCAAAGCAGTACTTC. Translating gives CSVGAPKQYF.

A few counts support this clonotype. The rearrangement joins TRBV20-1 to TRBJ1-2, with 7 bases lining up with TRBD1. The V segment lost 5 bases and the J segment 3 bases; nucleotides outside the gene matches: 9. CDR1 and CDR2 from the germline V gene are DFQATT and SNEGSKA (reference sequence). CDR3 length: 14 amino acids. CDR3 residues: CSADVGQVYYGYTF. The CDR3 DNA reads TGCAGTGCTGACGTTGGACAGGTTTACTATGGCTACACCTTC.

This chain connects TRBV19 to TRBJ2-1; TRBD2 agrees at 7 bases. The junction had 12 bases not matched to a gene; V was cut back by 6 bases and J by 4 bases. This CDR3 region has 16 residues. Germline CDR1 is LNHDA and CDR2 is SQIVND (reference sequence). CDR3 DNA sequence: TGTGCCAGTAGGGGGGGGGTGGCTAGCGTTTACAATGAGCAGTTCTTC. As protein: CASRGGVASVYNEQFF.

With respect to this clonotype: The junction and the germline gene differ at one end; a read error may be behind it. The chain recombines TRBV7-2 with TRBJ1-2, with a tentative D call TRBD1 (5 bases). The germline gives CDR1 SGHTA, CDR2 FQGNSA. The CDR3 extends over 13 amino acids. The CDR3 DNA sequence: TGTGCCAGCAGCTTACACGGGGACTATGGCCACACCTTC. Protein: CASSLHGDYGHTF.

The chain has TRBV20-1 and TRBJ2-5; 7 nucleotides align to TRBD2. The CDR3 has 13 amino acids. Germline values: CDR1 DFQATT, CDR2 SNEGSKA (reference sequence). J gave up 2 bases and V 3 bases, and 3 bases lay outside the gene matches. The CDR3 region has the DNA TGCAGTGCTAGGCCGGGAGGACAAGAGACCCAGTACTTC. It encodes CSARPGGQETQYF.

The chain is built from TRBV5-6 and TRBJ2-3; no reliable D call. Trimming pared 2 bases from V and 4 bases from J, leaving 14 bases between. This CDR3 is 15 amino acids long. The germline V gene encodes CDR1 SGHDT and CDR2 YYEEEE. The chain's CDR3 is CASSFLAYSPDTQYF. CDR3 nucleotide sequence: TGTGCCAGCAGCTTTTTGGCCTATAGCCCAGATACGCAGTATTTT.

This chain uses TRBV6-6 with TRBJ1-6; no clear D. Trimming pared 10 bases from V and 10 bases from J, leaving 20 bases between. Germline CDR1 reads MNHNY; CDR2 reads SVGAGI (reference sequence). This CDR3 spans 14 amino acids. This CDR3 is CATVLLDRGSPLHF. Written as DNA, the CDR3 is TGTGCCACCGTCCTCTTGGACCGTGGGTCACCCCTCCACTTT.

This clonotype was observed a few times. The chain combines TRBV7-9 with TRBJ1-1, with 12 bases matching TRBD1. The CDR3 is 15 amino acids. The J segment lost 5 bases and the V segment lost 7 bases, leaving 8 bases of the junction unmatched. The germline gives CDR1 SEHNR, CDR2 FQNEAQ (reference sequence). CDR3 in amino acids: CASNHRDRGPTEAFF. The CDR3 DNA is TGTGCCAGCAACCACCGGGACAGGGGGCCTACTGAAGCTTTCTTT.

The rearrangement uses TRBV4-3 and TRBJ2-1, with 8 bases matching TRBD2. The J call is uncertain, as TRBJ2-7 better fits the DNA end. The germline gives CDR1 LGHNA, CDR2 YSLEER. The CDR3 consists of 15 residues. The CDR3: CASSHQRGTYNEQYF. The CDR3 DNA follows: TGCGCCAGCAGCCATCAGCGGGGGACGTACAATGAGCAGTACTTC.

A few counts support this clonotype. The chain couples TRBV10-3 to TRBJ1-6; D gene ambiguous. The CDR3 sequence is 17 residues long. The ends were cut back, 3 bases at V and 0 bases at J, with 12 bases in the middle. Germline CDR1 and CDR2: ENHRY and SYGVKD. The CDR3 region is CAISEISGSSYNSPLHF. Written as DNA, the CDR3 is TGTGCCATCAGTGAAATTTCTGGTAGCTCCTATAATTCACCCCTCCACTTT.

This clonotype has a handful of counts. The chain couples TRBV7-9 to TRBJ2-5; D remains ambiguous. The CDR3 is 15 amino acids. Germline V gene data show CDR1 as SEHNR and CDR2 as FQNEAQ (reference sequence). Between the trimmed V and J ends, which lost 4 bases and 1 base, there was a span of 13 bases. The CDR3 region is CASSSSLTFQETQYF. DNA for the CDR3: TGTGCCAGCAGCTCCTCACTAACATTCCAAGAGACCCAGTACTTC.

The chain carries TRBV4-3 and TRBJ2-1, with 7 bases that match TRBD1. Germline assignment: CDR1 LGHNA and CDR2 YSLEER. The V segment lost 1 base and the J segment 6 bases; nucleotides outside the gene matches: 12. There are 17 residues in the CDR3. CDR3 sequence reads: CASSQARIRGLVNEQFF. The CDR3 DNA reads TGCGCCAGCAGCCAAGCGAGGATAAGGGGGCTCGTCAATGAGCAGTTCTTC.

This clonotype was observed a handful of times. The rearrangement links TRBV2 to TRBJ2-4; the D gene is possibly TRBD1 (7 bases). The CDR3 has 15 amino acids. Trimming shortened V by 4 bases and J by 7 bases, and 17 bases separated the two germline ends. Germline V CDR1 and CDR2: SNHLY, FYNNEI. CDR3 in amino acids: CASSGLEGAENIQYF. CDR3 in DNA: TGTGCCAGCAGTGGCTTGGAGGGGGCGGAGAACATTCAGTACTTC.

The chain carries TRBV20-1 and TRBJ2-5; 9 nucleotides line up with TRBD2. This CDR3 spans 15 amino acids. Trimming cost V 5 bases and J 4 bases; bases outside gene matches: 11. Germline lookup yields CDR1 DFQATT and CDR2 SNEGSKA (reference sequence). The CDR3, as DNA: TGCAGTGCTGCCAGGGGGGGACTAGCATCAGAGACCCAGTACTTC. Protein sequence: CSAARGGLASETQYF.

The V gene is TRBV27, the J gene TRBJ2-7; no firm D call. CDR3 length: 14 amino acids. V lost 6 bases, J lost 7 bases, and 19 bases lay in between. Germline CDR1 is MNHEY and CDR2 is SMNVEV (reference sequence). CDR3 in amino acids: CASSPRSTQNEQYF. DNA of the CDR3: TGTGCCAGCAGCCCAAGATCGACACAAAATGAGCAGTACTTC.

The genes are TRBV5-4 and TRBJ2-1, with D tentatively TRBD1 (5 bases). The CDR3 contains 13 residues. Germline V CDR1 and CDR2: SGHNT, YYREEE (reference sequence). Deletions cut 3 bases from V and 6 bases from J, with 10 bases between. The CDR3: CASSSRESNEQFF. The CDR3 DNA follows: TGTGCCAGCAGCTCCAGGGAAAGCAATGAGCAGTTCTTC.

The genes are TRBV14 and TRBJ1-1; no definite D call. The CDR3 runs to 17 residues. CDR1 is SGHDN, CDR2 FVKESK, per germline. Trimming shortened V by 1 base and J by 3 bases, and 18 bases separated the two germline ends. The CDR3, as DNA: TGTGCCAGCAGCCAAGGCCCCCTACAACGCATGGACACTGAAGCTTTCTTT. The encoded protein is CASSQGPLQRMDTEAFF.

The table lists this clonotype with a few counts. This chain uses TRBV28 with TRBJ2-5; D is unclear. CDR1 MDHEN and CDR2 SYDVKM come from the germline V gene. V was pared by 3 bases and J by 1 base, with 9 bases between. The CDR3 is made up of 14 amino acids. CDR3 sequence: CASSLTEPQETQYF. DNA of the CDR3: TGTGCCAGCAGTTTGACTGAACCCCAAGAGACCCAGTACTTC.

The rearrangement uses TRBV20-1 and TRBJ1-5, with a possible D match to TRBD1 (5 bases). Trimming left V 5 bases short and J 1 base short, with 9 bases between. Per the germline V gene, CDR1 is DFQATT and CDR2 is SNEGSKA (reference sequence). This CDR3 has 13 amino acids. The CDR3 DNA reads TGCAGTGCTTCGGGGGAAAGCAATCAGCCCCAGCATTTT. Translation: CSASGESNQPQHF.

This CDR3 reads CASSQDVGEVYGYTF. The CDR3 DNA follows: TGCGCCAGCAGCCAAGATGTGGGGGAAGTGTATGGCTACACCTTC. The rearrangement links TRBV4-3 to TRBJ1-2; D is perhaps TRBD1 (5 bases). Germline CDR1 is LGHNA and CDR2 is YSLEER. The CDR3 extends over 15 amino acids. The V end lost 0 bases, the J end lost 5 bases, and 13 bases lay between the germline ends.

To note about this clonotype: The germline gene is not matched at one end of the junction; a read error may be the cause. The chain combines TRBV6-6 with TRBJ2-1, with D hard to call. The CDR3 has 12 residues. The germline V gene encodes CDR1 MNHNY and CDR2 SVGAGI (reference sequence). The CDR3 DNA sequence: TGTGCCAGCAGTTACCGTGGGTATGAGCAGGTCTTC. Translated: CASSYRGYEQVF.

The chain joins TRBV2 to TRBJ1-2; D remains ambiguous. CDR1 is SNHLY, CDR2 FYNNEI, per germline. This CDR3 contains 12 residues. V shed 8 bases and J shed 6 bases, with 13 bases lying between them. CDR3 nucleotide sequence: TGTGCCAGCTTCCTCCGGCAGGATGGCTACACCTTC. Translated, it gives CASFLRQDGYTF. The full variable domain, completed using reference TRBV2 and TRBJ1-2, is EPEVTQTPSHQVTQMGQEVILRCVPISNHLYFYWYRQILGQKVEFLVSFYNNEISEKSEIFDDQFSVERPDGSNFTLKIRSTKLEDSAMYFCASFLRQDGYTFGSGTRLTVV.

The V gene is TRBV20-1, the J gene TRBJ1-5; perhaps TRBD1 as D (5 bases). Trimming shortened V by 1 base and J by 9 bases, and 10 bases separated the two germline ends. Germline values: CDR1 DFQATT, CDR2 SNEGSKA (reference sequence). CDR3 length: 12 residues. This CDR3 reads CSARVVGLPQHF. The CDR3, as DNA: TGCAGTGCTAGAGTCGTGGGGCTGCCCCAGCATTTT.

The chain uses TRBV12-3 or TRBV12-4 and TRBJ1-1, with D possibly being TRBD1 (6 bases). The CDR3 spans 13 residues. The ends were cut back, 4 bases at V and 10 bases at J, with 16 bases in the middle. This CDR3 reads CASSSLGGRVAFF. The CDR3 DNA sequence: TGTGCCAGCAGTTCGCTGGGGGGGCGAGTAGCTTTCTTT.

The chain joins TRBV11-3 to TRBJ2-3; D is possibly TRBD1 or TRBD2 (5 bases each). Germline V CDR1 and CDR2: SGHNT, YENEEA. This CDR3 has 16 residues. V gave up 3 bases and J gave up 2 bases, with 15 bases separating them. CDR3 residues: CASSLDGGPSTDTQYF. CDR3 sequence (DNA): TGTGCCAGCAGCTTGGATGGGGGTCCTTCCACAGATACGCAGTATTTT.

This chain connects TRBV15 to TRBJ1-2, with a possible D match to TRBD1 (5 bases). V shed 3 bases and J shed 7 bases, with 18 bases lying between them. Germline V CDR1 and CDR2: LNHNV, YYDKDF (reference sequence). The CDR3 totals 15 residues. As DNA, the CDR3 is TGTGCCACCAGCAGTCCCCGGGGGAGGGTAATTGGCTACACCTTC. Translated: CATSSPRGRVIGYTF.

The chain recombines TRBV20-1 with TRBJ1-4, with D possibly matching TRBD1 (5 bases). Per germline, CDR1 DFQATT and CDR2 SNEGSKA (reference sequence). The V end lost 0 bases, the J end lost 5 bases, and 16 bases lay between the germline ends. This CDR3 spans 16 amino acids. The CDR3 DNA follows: TGCAGTGCTAGAGACCTGTCCGGGACGGAGAATGAAAAACTGTTTTTT. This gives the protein CSARDLSGTENEKLFF.